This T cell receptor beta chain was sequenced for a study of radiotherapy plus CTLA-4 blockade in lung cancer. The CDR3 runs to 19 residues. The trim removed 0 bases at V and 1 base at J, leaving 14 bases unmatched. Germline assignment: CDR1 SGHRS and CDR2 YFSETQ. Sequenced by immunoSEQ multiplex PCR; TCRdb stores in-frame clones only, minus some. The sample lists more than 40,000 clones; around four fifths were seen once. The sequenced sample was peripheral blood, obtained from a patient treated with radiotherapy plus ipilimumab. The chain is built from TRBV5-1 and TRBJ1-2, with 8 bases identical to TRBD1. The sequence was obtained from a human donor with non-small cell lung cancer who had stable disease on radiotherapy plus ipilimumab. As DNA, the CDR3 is TGCGCCAGCAGCTTGGGCGGGGGGGACAGGAGTTCCCGTAACTATGGCTACACCTTC. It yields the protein CASSLGGGDRSSRNYGYTF.